This T cell receptor beta chain was found in a study of T-cell memory formation after mild COVID-19. This CDR3 is built from 16 residues. The V gene end was trimmed by 0 bases and the J gene end by 7 bases; junction bases not matched to a gene: 8. Germline values: CDR1 LGHNA, CDR2 YSLEER. From the 5' RACE reads, TCRdb called clonotypes with MiXCR, one entry per CDR3 protein. This table holds a few hundred thousand distinct CDR3 sequences, approximately 15% found once. This clonotype has at least ten counts. The TCR comes from a man aged 18-30 years who had mild COVID-19 (a few samples of this study predate the infection). Cell type and time point are not known. The rearrangement uses TRBV4-3 and TRBJ2-2, with 7 bases fitting TRBD1. Source material: PBMCs or a T cell subset sorted from them (not recorded which). The DNA of the CDR3 is TGCGCCAGCAGCCAAGAACTCGACAGGGCGAACGGGGAGCTGTTTTTT. It specifies CASSQELDRANGELFF.